This TCR beta chain was documented in a study of cytomegalovirus exposure and HLA in healthy donors. As for the study in general: Out of approximately 170 million T cells, an earlier analysis found about 100 million unique TCR beta sequences in total. HLA-typed donors contributed 65 million to 95 million unique TCRs, which were held in an early data release.

Findings and limits, study-wide: Highest at DRB1 and lowest at HLA-C, TCR association rates differed among HLA loci in a later analysis. TCR beta V segments were, for the most part, productive about 87% or about 30% of the time in an earlier analysis.

About this clone itself: As yet, its antigen is unknown. One junction end disagrees with the germline gene, perhaps due to a read error.

PCR involved 60 Vbeta and 13 Jbeta primers. TCRdb's copy holds only in-frame clones and misses some; the assay was immunoSEQ multiplex PCR. This table holds around 200,000 clones, approximately 80% found once. The germline CDR1 and CDR2 sequences are LNHDA and SQIVND (reference sequence). CDR3 length: 16 residues. The sequenced sample was PBMCs. V and J are TRBV19 and TRBJ2-7; a weak D match, TRBD1 (5 bases). The origin of this receptor is a girl under 10 years old in good health and CMV-seronegative. CDR3 nucleotide sequence: TGTGCCAGTAGTATAGAGTGGCGGCAGGGCTCCTCCGAGCAGTACTTC. Protein: CASSIEWRQGSSEQYF.